Reported below is one T cell receptor (beta chain). Its antigen is still unknown. The V and J ends lost 4 bases and 3 bases respectively, with 13 bases between them. The CDR3 contains 14 residues. Germline-derived CDR1 and CDR2 are SGHRS and YFSETQ. The sample is drawn from a study of shared clonotypes between healthy human individuals. General study points: Genetic and exposure-history diversity was limited by the small donor number. Read depth was anticipated to influence clonotype sharing among donors.

Sequencing was performed with immunoSEQ multiplex PCR; in TCRdb, only in-frame clones are kept and a portion is missing. There are about 1 million clones in the sample; approximately 76% occur only once, and about 1.5% lies in the top ten. Healthy and HIV-negative, the adult donors had no recent acute infections or vaccinations. Input material: memory CD4+ T cells sorted from blood. The subset was: CD45RA-negative fraction. This TCR came from a man between 18 and 35 years old in good health. The chain links TRBV5-1 to TRBJ1-1, with D tentatively TRBD1 (5 bases). CDR3 nucleotides: TGCGCCAGCAGCAGAGAACGGGGGGACACTGAAGCTTTCTTT. It specifies CASSRERGDTEAFF.